These 26 T cell receptor beta chains were sequenced from one sample in a study of blood T cell repertoires in COVID-19. Libraries were prepared by immunoSEQ multiplex PCR; TCRdb keeps only in-frame clonotypes and omits some of them. Of about 190,000 clones listed, approximately 84% were seen once; the top ten hold roughly 3.2%. The specimen sequenced was PBMCs or T cells enriched from blood (not recorded which). The receptor set was obtained from a young woman who had recovered from COVID-19.

The chain links TRBV11-2 to TRBJ1-2, with a possible D match to TRBD1 (5 bases). Trimming took 4 bases from V and 7 from J, leaving 22 bases between them. Germline loops: CDR1 SGHAT, CDR2 FQNNGV. CDR3 length: 16 amino acids. The CDR3, as DNA: TGTGCCAGCAGCTCACCCCGTAGGGCAGGGATCGGTGGCTACACCTTC. Protein sequence: CASSSPRRAGIGGYTF.

This chain links TRBV7-9 with TRBJ1-1; D gene uncertain. The germline gives CDR1 SEHNR, CDR2 FQNEAQ (reference sequence). The CDR3 totals 14 residues. The V and J ends lost 5 bases and 1 base respectively, with 11 bases between them. The DNA for the CDR3 is TGTGCCAGCAGCGCTATAGATCCGAACACTGAAGCTTTCTTT. This codes for CASSAIDPNTEAFF.

The chain joins TRBV19 to TRBJ2-7; 9 nucleotides align to TRBD1. This CDR3 is built from 14 residues. With 9 bases clipped from V and 2 bases from J, the junction kept 8 bases outside the gene matches. Germline CDR1 is LNHDA and CDR2 is SQIVND (reference sequence). Here the CDR3 reads CASSSGTGTYEQYF. CDR3 DNA: TGTGCCAGCAGTTCCGGGACAGGGACCTACGAGCAGTACTTC.

This clone was detected once. This chain links TRBV24-1 with TRBJ1-1; TRBD1 aligns across 9 bases. The CDR3 contains 15 residues. Germline loops: CDR1 KGHDR, CDR2 SFDVKD. With V trimmed by 4 bases and J by 5 bases, 7 bases remained unmatched. The CDR3 nucleotides read TGTGCCACCAGTGACCGGACAGGGGCTGGGACTGAAGCTTTCTTT. Translating it yields CATSDRTGAGTEAFF.

The chain joins TRBV2 to TRBJ2-4, with D possibly TRBD2 on 6 matching bases. The CDR3 is made up of 12 amino acids. The V and J ends lost 4 bases and 7 bases respectively, with 8 bases between them. Germline assignment: CDR1 SNHLY and CDR2 FYNNEI. The CDR3 DNA is TGTGCCAGCAGTGTGGAGGGGAACATTCAGTACTTC. This encodes CASSVEGNIQYF. Full variable domain (rest looked up from reference TRBV2 and TRBJ2-4): EPEVTQTPSHQVTQMGQEVILRCVPISNHLYFYWYRQILGQKVEFLVSFYNNEISEKSEIFDDQFSVERPDGSNFTLKIRSTKLEDSAMYFCASSVEGNIQYFGAGTRLSVL.

The chain joins TRBV28 to TRBJ1-2, with a possible D match to TRBD1 (6 bases). CDR1 is MDHEN, CDR2 SYDVKM, per germline. The V end was cut by 2 bases, the J end by 8 bases, with 9 bases between. This CDR3 spans 12 amino acids. The DNA for the CDR3 is TGTGCCAGCAGTTTAATCAGGGGAGGCTACACCTTC. It codes for CASSLIRGGYTF.

This clone was observed a few times. CDR3: CASSDGGAGTQYF. The CDR3 DNA is TGTGCCAGCAGTGATGGGGGGGCAGGTACGCAGTATTTT. This chain links TRBV2 with TRBJ2-3, with D maybe TRBD2 (7 bases). The CDR3 spans 13 residues. The V end lost 3 bases, the J end lost 8 bases, and 12 bases lay between the germline ends. CDR1 is SNHLY, CDR2 FYNNEI, per germline.

The chain carries TRBV7-3 and TRBJ1-1; D gene unclear. Trimming removed 2 bases from V and 1 base from J, with 5 bases in between. This CDR3 has 13 amino acids. The V gene's germline CDR1 is SGHTA and CDR2 FQGTGA. This chain's CDR3 is CASSLWQNTEAFF. The CDR3 region has the DNA TGTGCCAGCAGCTTATGGCAGAACACTGAAGCTTTCTTT.

The J gene is TRBJ2-1, the V gene TRBV2; TRBD2 matches at 7 bases. Germline assignment: CDR1 SNHLY and CDR2 FYNNEI. V trimming: 5 bases; J trimming: 5 bases; junction bases outside the gene matches: 3. The CDR3 has 13 amino acids. As DNA, the CDR3 is TGTGCCAGCAGTAGAGGGAGGGACAATGAGCAGTTCTTC. Its protein is CASSRGRDNEQFF.

The rearrangement uses TRBV29-1 and TRBJ2-3; maybe TRBD2 (6 bases). The CDR3 runs 14 residues. Germline V gene sequence: CDR1 SQVTM, CDR2 ANQGSEA. V gave up 4 bases and J gave up 2 bases, with 13 bases separating them. CDR3 sequence: CSVGFGLSTDTQYF. The CDR3 DNA follows: TGCAGCGTTGGGTTCGGACTATCCACAGATACGCAGTATTTT.

The rearrangement uses TRBV13 and TRBJ1-6; 8 positions agree with TRBD1. Germline assignment: CDR1 PRHDT and CDR2 FYEKMQ (reference sequence). This CDR3 is built from 16 residues. Trimming cost V 5 bases and J 5 bases; bases outside gene matches: 8. The CDR3 sequence is CASSDKGTGHNSPLHF. CDR3 in DNA: TGTGCCAGCAGCGACAAAGGGACAGGCCATAATTCACCCCTCCACTTT.

The chain employs TRBV5-5 and TRBJ2-7; D gene unclear. The germline V gene has CDR1 SGHKS and CDR2 YYEKEE (reference sequence). The CDR3 is made up of 14 amino acids. With 1 base removed from V and 8 bases from J, the gap between germline ends came to 16 bases. The CDR3: CASSLIQRTTKQYF. The DNA of the CDR3 is TGTGCCAGCAGCTTGATCCAGCGTACTACGAAGCAGTACTTC.

The chain has TRBV5-4 and TRBJ2-1; 8 nucleotides align to TRBD2. The V gene end was trimmed by 0 bases and the J gene end by 7 bases; junction bases not matched to a gene: 6. This CDR3 region has 15 residues. Germline loops: CDR1 SGHNT, CDR2 YYREEE (reference sequence). The CDR3 sequence is CASSLVGGALNEQFF. The CDR3 nucleotides are TGTGCCAGCAGCTTGGTCGGGGGGGCCTTGAATGAGCAGTTCTTC.

The chain links TRBV19 to TRBJ2-7; D gene uncertain. CDR3 length equals 15 residues. Trimming left V 10 bases short and J 0 bases short, with 19 bases between. Germline lookup yields CDR1 LNHDA and CDR2 SQIVND (reference sequence). DNA of the CDR3: TGTGCCACCGCCCAACCACACCAAAGCTCCTACGAGCAGTACTTC. This sequence encodes CATAQPHQSSYEQYF.

V usage is TRBV27 and J usage is TRBJ2-7; possibly TRBD1 for D (6 bases). The CDR3 covers 11 residues. The V gene's germline CDR1 is MNHEY and CDR2 SMNVEV (reference sequence). Trimming pared 4 bases from V and 7 bases from J, leaving 8 bases between. The CDR3 nucleotides read TGTGCCAGCAGTTCTACAGGGGAGCAGTACTTC. Translation: CASSSTGEQYF.

The chain couples TRBV5-4 to TRBJ2-1, with 12 bases matching TRBD2. The trim removed 2 bases at V and 6 bases at J, leaving 3 bases unmatched. The CDR3 contains 15 residues. The germline CDR1 and CDR2 sequences are SGHNT and YYREEE (reference sequence). The CDR3 loop reads CASSLPSGGANEQFF. The CDR3 DNA reads as TGTGCCAGCAGCTTACCTAGCGGGGGGGCCAATGAGCAGTTCTTC. The entire variable domain, with the rest obtained from reference TRBV5-4 and TRBJ2-1, is as follows: ETGVTQSPTHLIKTRGQQVTLRCSSQSGHNTVSWYQQALGQGPQFIFQYYREEENGRGNFPPRFSGLQFPNYSSELNVNALELDDSALYLCASSLPSGGANEQFFGPGTRLTVL.

This chain connects TRBV6-5 to TRBJ2-2; D possibly corresponds to TRBD2 (5 bases). Germline V gives CDR1 MNHEY, CDR2 SVGAGI. CDR3 length equals 14 residues. Trimming cost V 7 bases and J 6 bases, with 15 bases left between them. CDR3 loop: CASTPSLAAGELFF. CDR3 in DNA: TGTGCCAGCACCCCCTCTCTAGCAGCCGGGGAGCTGTTTTTT.

This chain joins TRBV4-1 and TRBJ1-6; D unresolved. The CDR3 runs 14 residues. CDR1 is MGHRA, CDR2 YSYEKL, per germline. V was pared by 0 bases and J by 9 bases, with 9 bases between. The CDR3: CASSQDYGFSPLHF. CDR3 DNA sequence: TGCGCCAGCAGCCAAGATTACGGTTTTTCACCCCTCCACTTT.

CDR3 nucleotide sequence: TGCAGCGGAGGCGGGGGACAGGGTAACACCGGGGAGCTGTTTTTT. It translates to CSGGGGQGNTGELFF. The chain joins TRBV29-1 to TRBJ2-2; 9 positions agree with TRBD1. V shed 7 bases, J shed 2 bases, and the junction held 8 bases outside the gene matches. The CDR3 extends over 15 amino acids. Germline V gene sequence: CDR1 SQVTM, CDR2 ANQGSEA.

V gene TRBV28 combines with J gene TRBJ1-6; D remains ambiguous. Germline assignment: CDR1 MDHEN and CDR2 SYDVKM. The CDR3 is 14 residues long. Between the trimmed V and J ends, which lost 4 bases and 7 bases, there was a span of 11 bases. The CDR3 DNA reads as TGTGCCAGCAGTTCAAACCTACAGAATTCACCCCTCCACTTT. It translates to CASSSNLQNSPLHF.

This chain connects TRBV7-9 to TRBJ2-1; 11 bases are a match to TRBD2. CDR1 SEHNR and CDR2 FQNEAQ come from the germline V gene (reference sequence). CDR3 size: 14 residues. The V and J ends lost 9 bases and 5 bases, in that order; junction bases with no gene match: 6. CDR3 residues: CASTGTSGDNEQFF. CDR3 bases: TGTGCCAGTACCGGGACTAGCGGAGACAATGAGCAGTTCTTC.

The rearrangement uses TRBV24-1 and TRBJ2-5; D is possibly TRBD2 (6 bases). Germline CDR1 and CDR2: KGHDR and SFDVKD. This CDR3 region has 16 residues. Trimming stripped 5 bases from V and 2 bases from J, with 17 bases between. The CDR3 coding sequence is TGTGCCACCAGTGCTCTAGTCGGAGGGGTTCAAGAGACCCAGTACTTC. The encoded protein is CATSALVGGVQETQYF.

The J gene is TRBJ1-2, the V gene TRBV5-4, with 9 bases identical to TRBD1. In germline, CDR1 is SGHNT, CDR2 YYREEE (reference sequence). This CDR3 is built from 16 residues. The V and J ends lost 0 bases and 6 bases, in that order; junction bases with no gene match: 9. The CDR3 nucleotides read TGTGCCAGCAGCTTGGACAGGGGGCGCGGTGTTGATGGCTACACCTTC. Its translation: CASSLDRGRGVDGYTF.

The rearrangement uses TRBV2 and TRBJ1-5; D is unresolved. Looked up from germline, CDR1 is SNHLY and CDR2 is FYNNEI. V lost 2 bases and J lost 4, with 12 bases in between. The CDR3 has 15 residues. CDR3 coding DNA: TGTGCCAGCAGTGAAAACAGCTTTGGGAATCAGCCCCAGCATTTT. This encodes CASSENSFGNQPQHF.

Here the CDR3 reads CASSVEVRGRANEQFF. In nucleotides, the CDR3 is TGTGCCAGCAGCGTAGAGGTTCGCGGGAGGGCCAATGAGCAGTTCTTC. J is TRBJ2-1 and V is TRBV9; 9 bases align to TRBD2. V was clipped by 0 bases and J by 6 bases; unmatched bases: 7. Germline CDR1 SGDLS, CDR2 YYNGEE. The CDR3 runs 16 residues.

V is TRBV6-1 and J is TRBJ1-2; D unclear. The germline V and J ends were trimmed by 5 bases and 8 bases, with 21 bases remaining between them. CDR1 MNHNS and CDR2 SASEGT come from the germline V gene. The CDR3 loop spans 15 amino acids. DNA of the CDR3: TGTGCCAGCAGTACGACATATGACGCCGAGAAGGGCTACACCTTC. It encodes CASSTTYDAEKGYTF.